The present T cell receptor (beta chain) was sequenced within a study of metastatic and nonmetastatic thyroid tumors (dated by TCRdb to about 2020). Regarding the research as a whole: Repertoires were compared across peripheral blood and tumor or nodule tissue samples from malignant and benign thyroid patients. General conclusions and limits of the study: In both blood and tumor samples, malignant tumors were reported to have significantly higher TCR beta diversity than benign nodules.

Library creation used PCR. The listed sequencing device is Illumina HiSeq 4000. High-throughput sequencing was used to profile the CDR3 region of the TCR beta-chain in every patient. In the original analysis: Drawing on CDR3 differences between clinicopathological groups, the researchers built a classifier meant to tell apart patients with distant-metastatic papillary thyroid cancer. Repertoire diversity was assessed with the Shannon index, and tumor-blood repertoire similarity with the Morisita-Horn index. TCRdb reprocessed the public reads (quality trimming at Q25 with fastp, clone calling with MiXCR) and kept in-frame beta chains. TCRdb, rather than the study authors, made the V and J calls. In all, the sample holds some 34,000 clones, and about a sixth of those were seen once. The top ten hold about 5% of the sample. Per the germline V gene, MDHEN is the CDR1 and SYDVKM is the CDR2. Including cysteine and phenylalanine, the CDR3 has 13 amino acids. The DNA shown is the 39-base CDR3, in frame from base 1.

On this clone: Its target antigen remains unknown. Sequence at one end of the junction differs from germline and may be a read error.

None of the patients had been given any treatment before thyroid surgery. The study retrospectively analysed patient clinical samples collected from the early 2010s to the late 2010s using T-cell receptor beta sequencing. Sequences were obtained from blood. The source is a female donor with papillary thyroid cancer or a benign thyroid nodule (not recorded which). Some clones in this sample may be carry-over from other donors' samples. The rearrangement joined TRBV28 to TRBJ1-3, with the D gene not clear enough to name. The CDR3 protein sequence reads: CASFYPLRNTIHF. The DNA reads TGTGCCAGCTTTTACCCACTCCGGAACACCATACATTTT.